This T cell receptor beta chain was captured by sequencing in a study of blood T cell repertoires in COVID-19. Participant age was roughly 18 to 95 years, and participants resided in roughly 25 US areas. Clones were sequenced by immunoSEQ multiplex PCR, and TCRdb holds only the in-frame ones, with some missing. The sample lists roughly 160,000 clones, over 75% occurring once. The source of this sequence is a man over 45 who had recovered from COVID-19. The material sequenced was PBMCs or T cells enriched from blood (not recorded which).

DNA for the CDR3: TGTGCCAGCAGTTTAACAGGGTCCGGGGAGCTGTTTTTT. Its translation is CASSLTGSGELFF. J is TRBJ2-2 and V is TRBV27, with D perhaps TRBD1 (6 bases). Deletions cut 2 bases from V and 6 bases from J, with 7 bases between. The CDR3 extends over 13 amino acids. Germline V lookup: CDR1 MNHEY, CDR2 SMNVEV (reference sequence).